The 25 T cell receptor beta chains below all came from one sample that was sequenced in a study of CD8+CD57+ T cells in acquired aplastic anemia. Genomic DNA provided the template from which TCR beta VDJ and CDR3 profiles were obtained. TCRdb passed the reads through MiXCR, listing each CDR3 protein once. Of 40,000 to 50,000 distinct CDR3 sequences detected, around two thirds appear once; the ten largest clones hold 34%. The sample consisted of sorted CD4+, CD8+, or CD8+CD57+ T cells (not recorded which) from PBMCs. The receptors come from a human donor in good health, serving as a control.

This clonotype was seen just once. The chain employs TRBV20-1 and TRBJ1-2; D is undetermined. V was trimmed by 3 bases and J by 8 bases, leaving 1 base between them. This CDR3 has 8 amino acids. The germline gives CDR1 DFQATT, CDR2 SNEGSKA (reference sequence). The CDR3 sequence: CSASGYTF. In DNA form, the CDR3 reads TGCAGTGCTAGCGGCTACACCTTC.

The chain joins TRBV7-2 to TRBJ1-2, with D possibly being TRBD1 (6 bases). CDR1 SGHTA and CDR2 FQGNSA come from the germline V gene. The CDR3 totals 15 residues. Trimming removed 5 bases from V and 2 bases from J, with 15 bases in between. The CDR3 sequence is CASSPGGGRNYGYTF. CDR3 DNA: TGTGCCAGCAGCCCCGGGGGGGGGCGCAACTATGGCTACACCTTC.

The chain has TRBV2 and TRBJ1-4; no firm D call. Germline values: CDR1 SNHLY, CDR2 FYNNEI. This CDR3 spans 15 amino acids. Trimming shortened V by 4 bases and J by 0 bases, and 9 bases separated the two germline ends. The CDR3 bases are TGTGCCAGCAGTGGAACACCTGCAACTAATGAAAAACTGTTTTTT. Its protein product is CASSGTPATNEKLFF.

With respect to this clonotype: An end of the junction does not agree with germline; a read error may underlie this. The chain carries TRBV19 and TRBJ1-1, with D perhaps matching TRBD1 (5 bases). The CDR3 is 13 residues long. Germline CDR1 is LNHDA and CDR2 is SQIVND (reference sequence). This chain's CDR3 is CACSETESSEAFF. CDR3 sequence (DNA): TGTGCCTGTAGTGAGACAGAAAGCAGCGAAGCTTTCTTT.

In the case of this clonotype: The junction departs from the called germline gene at one end, perhaps through a read error. The chain has TRBV2 and TRBJ2-7, with D maybe TRBD2 (7 bases). From germline, CDR1 is SNHLY and CDR2 FYNNEI. CDR3 length: 17 residues. The CDR3 nucleotides are TGTGCCCGCAGTGAATGGGGGGGGGGCGGGACCTCCTACGAGCAGTACTTC. Amino acids: CARSEWGGGGTSYEQYF. Combining the CDR3 with reference TRBV2 and TRBJ2-7 gives the whole variable domain EPEVTQTPSHQVTQMGQEVILRCVPISNHLYFYWYRQILGQKVEFLVSFYNNEISEKSEIFDDQFSVERPDGSNFTLKIRSTKLEDSAMYFCARSEWGGGGTSYEQYFGPGTRLTVT.

The rearrangement uses TRBV7-9 and TRBJ2-5; D may be TRBD1 or TRBD2 (5 bases each). The V gene lost 1 base and the J gene lost 4 bases, with 10 bases spanning the gap. The CDR3 covers 14 residues. Germline CDR1 and CDR2: SEHNR and FQNEAQ (reference sequence). The CDR3 nucleotides are TGTGCCAGCAGCTTAGTGGGGGATCTAGAGACCCAGTACTTC. It encodes CASSLVGDLETQYF.

This clonotype occurred a few times. In DNA, the CDR3 is TGTGCCAGTAGTACCCAGGGGATCTCTGGAAACACCATATATTTT. This encodes CASSTQGISGNTIYF. The chain joins TRBV19 to TRBJ1-3, with TRBD1 as a possible D gene (6 bases). The CDR3 length is 15 residues. The V end lost 4 bases, the J end lost 0 bases, and 10 bases lay between the germline ends. The germline V gene encodes CDR1 LNHDA and CDR2 SQIVND (reference sequence).

The genes are TRBV29-1 and TRBJ1-2; 9 bases map to TRBD1. Germline CDR1 and CDR2: SQVTM and ANQGSEA. J lost 0 bases, V lost 7 bases, and 9 bases had no gene match. The CDR3 is 15 amino acids. CDR3 bases: TGCAGCGCACGGACAGGGGCTGAAACTAACTATGGCTACACCTTC. This codes for CSARTGAETNYGYTF.

In this sample, this clonotype turned up many times. This chain connects TRBV7-9 to TRBJ2-1; 9 bases fit TRBD1. V dropped 2 bases and J dropped 9; count of bases not matched to a gene: 5. Germline V gives CDR1 SEHNR, CDR2 FQNEAQ (reference sequence). The CDR3 has 14 amino acids. The CDR3 reads CASSLYRTGVEQFF. In DNA, the CDR3 is TGTGCCAGCAGCTTATACAGGACAGGGGTTGAGCAGTTCTTC.

The chain carries TRBV5-1 and TRBJ1-1; 8 bases match TRBD1. Germline lookup yields CDR1 SGHRS and CDR2 YFSETQ. The CDR3 is 15 amino acids. The J segment lost 5 bases and the V segment lost 7 bases, leaving 13 bases of the junction unmatched. CDR3 sequence (DNA): TGCGCCAGCGGGCTAACAGGGGGATCGGGGACTGAAGCTTTCTTT. It is translated as CASGLTGGSGTEAFF.

The chain combines TRBV7-9 with TRBJ2-5; a possible D gene is TRBD2 (6 bases). The V end was cut by 5 bases, the J end by 5 bases, with 12 bases between. Germline assignment: CDR1 SEHNR and CDR2 FQNEAQ (reference sequence). The CDR3 length is 13 residues. The CDR3 spells CASSTGRRETQYF. The CDR3 DNA follows: TGTGCCAGCAGCACGGGGAGGAGGGAGACCCAGTACTTC. Using reference TRBV7-9 and TRBJ2-5 for the parts outside the CDR3, the full variable domain is DTGVSQNPRHKITKRGQNVTFRCDPISEHNRLYWYRQTLGQGPEFLTYFQNEAQLEKSRLLSDRFSAERPKGSFSTLEIQRTEQGDSAMYLCASSTGRRETQYFGPGTRLLVL.

This clonotype was seen at least ten times. The rearrangement links TRBV6-4 to TRBJ2-2, with 8 bases aligning to TRBD2. Per germline, CDR1 MRHNA and CDR2 SNTAGT. V shed 3 bases and J 5 bases; nucleotides not matched to a gene: 8. This CDR3 spans 16 amino acids. CDR3 residues: CASSESGGASTGELFF. The CDR3 DNA is TGTGCCAGCAGTGAATCGGGAGGGGCCAGTACCGGGGAGCTGTTTTTT.

CDR3 sequence (DNA): TGCAGTGCTACGACTAGCGGGATCAACGAGCAGTACTTC. Its translation: CSATTSGINEQYF. This sequence joins TRBV20-1 and TRBJ2-7, with TRBD2 matching 11 bases. Germline-derived CDR1 and CDR2 are DFQATT and SNEGSKA (reference sequence). The junction had 4 bases not matched to a gene; V was cut back by 4 bases and J by 5 bases. CDR3 size: 13 residues.

CDR3 in amino acids: CASSFTVDRETEQYF. CDR3 DNA sequence: TGCGCCAGCAGTTTCACCGTGGACAGGGAGACCGAGCAGTACTTC. V is TRBV5-1 and J is TRBJ2-7; 8 nucleotides agree with TRBD1. Germline loops: CDR1 SGHRS, CDR2 YFSETQ. The ends lost 5 bases at V and 6 bases at J; junction bases unmatched: 13. This CDR3 has 15 residues.

This clonotype has ten or more counts. CDR3 DNA: TGCGCCAGCAGCGCAGACTCTAGCGGGGCGTTCGCAGATACGCAGTATTTT. Translating it yields CASSADSSGAFADTQYF. The rearrangement joins TRBV5-1 to TRBJ2-3; 9 nucleotides match TRBD2. The CDR3 has 17 amino acids. With 4 bases clipped from V and 4 bases from J, the junction kept 13 bases outside the gene matches. Germline V gene sequence: CDR1 SGHRS, CDR2 YFSETQ.

V usage is TRBV19 and J usage is TRBJ2-6; TRBD2 is a possible D gene (6 bases). The V end lost 3 bases, the J end lost 1 base, and 13 bases lay between the germline ends. The CDR3 is made up of 17 amino acids. Germline V gene lookup returns CDR1 LNHDA and CDR2 SQIVND (reference sequence). CDR3 amino acids: CASSISGVFSGANVLTF. In DNA, the CDR3 is TGTGCCAGTAGTATTTCGGGGGTTTTTTCTGGGGCCAACGTCCTGACTTTC.

This clonotype was observed a handful of times. The rearrangement joins TRBV19 to TRBJ1-5; no definite D call. This CDR3 has 13 amino acids. V was cut by 3 bases and J by 7 bases, with 10 bases left in between. The germline gives CDR1 LNHDA, CDR2 SQIVND (reference sequence). The CDR3 DNA follows: TGTGCCAGTAGTATTTTCGCAGTACAGCCCCAGCATTTT. It encodes CASSIFAVQPQHF.

The chain uses TRBV7-9 and TRBJ2-3, with D unresolved. Germline loops: CDR1 SEHNR, CDR2 FQNEAQ (reference sequence). Deletions cut 3 bases from V and 4 bases from J, with 8 bases between. The CDR3 is 13 amino acids. The CDR3 DNA reads TGTGCCAGCAGCTTGGGTCGCGCAGATACGCAGTATTTT. Its translation is CASSLGRADTQYF.

The CDR3 reads CSASPSRGDTDTQYF. The DNA for the CDR3 is TGCAGTGCTTCACCATCGAGGGGAGACACAGATACGCAGTATTTT. The chain combines TRBV20-1 with TRBJ2-3; D may correspond to TRBD1 or TRBD2 (5 bases each). Germline lookup yields CDR1 DFQATT and CDR2 SNEGSKA (reference sequence). Trimming stripped 5 bases from V and 2 bases from J, with 17 bases between. The CDR3 runs 15 residues.

This chain connects TRBV24-1 to TRBJ2-3, with unresolved D. The CDR3 extends over 11 amino acids. Germline CDR1 KGHDR, CDR2 SFDVKD. V was cut by 9 bases and J by 4 bases, with 7 bases left in between. The CDR3 region has the DNA TGTGCCACCGGGGTTGCAGATACGCAGTATTTT. It is translated as CATGVADTQYF.

The chain combines TRBV19 with TRBJ2-2, with D tentatively TRBD1 (6 bases). CDR3 length: 15 residues. The germline V gene encodes CDR1 LNHDA and CDR2 SQIVND (reference sequence). Trimming left V 4 bases short and J 4 bases short, with 13 bases between. The CDR3 DNA follows: TGTGCCAGTAGTACCTCAGGGGCGGGCACCGGGGAGCTGTTTTTT. Translated, it gives CASSTSGAGTGELFF.

Comments on this clonotype: Mismatch with germline at one junction end may stem from a read error. CDR3 nucleotide sequence: TGTGCCACCAGCAGAGAGGACAGGGTGAATACTGAAGCTTTCTTT. Its protein is CATSREDRVNTEAFF. The rearrangement joins TRBV15 to TRBJ1-1, with 8 nucleotides matching TRBD1. The length of the CDR3 is 15 residues. Germline V lookup: CDR1 LNHNV, CDR2 YYDKDF (reference sequence).

As regards this clonotype: The junction departs from germline at one end; a sequencing error may be responsible. J is TRBJ1-1 and V is TRBV7-2; no definite D call. This CDR3 has 14 amino acids. CDR1 is SGHTA and CDR2 is FQGNSA in the germline V gene. The CDR3 reads CASRLDPLNTEAFF. In DNA form, the CDR3 reads TGTGCCAGCAGGTTAGACCCATTGAACACTGAAGCTTTCTTT.

The genes are TRBV10-1 and TRBJ1-3; D is ambiguous. Germline V CDR1 and CDR2: WNHNN, SYGVQD (reference sequence). Deletions cut 2 bases from V and 3 bases from J, with 14 bases between. This CDR3 has 16 amino acids. Here the CDR3 reads CASSERQPTDGNTIYF. CDR3 in DNA: TGCGCCAGCAGTGAGAGGCAGCCAACAGATGGAAACACCATATATTTT.

The J gene is TRBJ2-7, the V gene TRBV15, with TRBD1 matching 7 bases. Losses at the gene ends were 5 bases for V and 6 bases for J; bases not matched to a gene: 10. The CDR3 loop spans 14 amino acids. CDR1 is LNHNV and CDR2 is YYDKDF in the germline V gene (reference sequence). CDR3 bases: TGTGCCACCAGCGGGACAGTGCGTGCGGGCGAGCAGTACTTC. It codes for CATSGTVRAGEQYF.